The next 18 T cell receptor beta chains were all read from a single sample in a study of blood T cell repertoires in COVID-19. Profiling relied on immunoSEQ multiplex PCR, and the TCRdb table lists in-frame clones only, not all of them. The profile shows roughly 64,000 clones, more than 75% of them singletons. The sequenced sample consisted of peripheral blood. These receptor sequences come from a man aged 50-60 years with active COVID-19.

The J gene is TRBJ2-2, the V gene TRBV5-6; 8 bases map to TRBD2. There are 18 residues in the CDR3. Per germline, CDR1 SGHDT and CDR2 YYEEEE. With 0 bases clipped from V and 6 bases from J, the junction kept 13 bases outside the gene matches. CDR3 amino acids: CASSLGVLASGSPGELFF. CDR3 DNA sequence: TGTGCCAGCAGCTTGGGTGTCTTGGCCAGCGGGAGTCCCGGGGAGCTGTTTTTT. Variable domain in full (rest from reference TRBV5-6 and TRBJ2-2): DAGVTQSPTHLIKTRGQQVTLRCSPKSGHDTVSWYQQALGQGPQFIFQYYEEEERQRGNFPDRFSGHQFPNYSSELNVNALLLGDSALYLCASSLGVLASGSPGELFFGEGSRLTVL.

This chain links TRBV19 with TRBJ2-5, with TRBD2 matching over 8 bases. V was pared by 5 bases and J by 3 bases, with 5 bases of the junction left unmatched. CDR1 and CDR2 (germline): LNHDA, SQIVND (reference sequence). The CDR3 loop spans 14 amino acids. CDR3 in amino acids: CASSRLAYEETQYF. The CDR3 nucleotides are TGTGCCAGTAGTCGACTAGCGTACGAAGAGACCCAGTACTTC.

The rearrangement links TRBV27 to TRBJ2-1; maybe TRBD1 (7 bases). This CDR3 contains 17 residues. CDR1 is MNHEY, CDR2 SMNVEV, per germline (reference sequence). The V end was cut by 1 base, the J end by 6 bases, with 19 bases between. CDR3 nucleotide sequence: TGTGCCAGCAGTTTATATTCGGAGGGGGCCGGGGGCAATGAGCAGTTCTTC. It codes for CASSLYSEGAGGNEQFF.

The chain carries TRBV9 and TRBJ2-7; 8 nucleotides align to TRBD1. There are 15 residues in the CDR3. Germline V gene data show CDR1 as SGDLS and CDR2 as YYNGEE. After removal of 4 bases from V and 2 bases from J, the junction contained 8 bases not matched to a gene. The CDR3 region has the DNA TGTGCCAGCAGCCCCGGGACAGGCCTTACCTACGAGCAGTACTTC. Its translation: CASSPGTGLTYEQYF.

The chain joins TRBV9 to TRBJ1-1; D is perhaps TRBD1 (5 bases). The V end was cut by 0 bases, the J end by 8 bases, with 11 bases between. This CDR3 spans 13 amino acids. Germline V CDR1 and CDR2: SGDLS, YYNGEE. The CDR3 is CASSVGRAGEAFF. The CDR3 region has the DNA TGTGCCAGCAGCGTAGGCAGGGCCGGGGAAGCTTTCTTT.

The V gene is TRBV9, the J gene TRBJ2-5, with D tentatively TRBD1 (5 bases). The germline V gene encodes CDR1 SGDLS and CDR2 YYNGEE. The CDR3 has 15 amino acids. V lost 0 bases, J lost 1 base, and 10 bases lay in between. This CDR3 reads CASSVAGFPQETQYF. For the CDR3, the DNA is TGTGCCAGCAGCGTAGCAGGGTTCCCCCAAGAGACCCAGTACTTC.

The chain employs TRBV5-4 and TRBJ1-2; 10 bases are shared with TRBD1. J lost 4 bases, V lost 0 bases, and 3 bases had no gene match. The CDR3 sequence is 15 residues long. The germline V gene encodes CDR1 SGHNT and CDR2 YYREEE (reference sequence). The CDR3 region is CASSLGQGASYGYTF. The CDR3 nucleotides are TGTGCCAGCAGCTTGGGACAGGGGGCTAGCTATGGCTACACCTTC.

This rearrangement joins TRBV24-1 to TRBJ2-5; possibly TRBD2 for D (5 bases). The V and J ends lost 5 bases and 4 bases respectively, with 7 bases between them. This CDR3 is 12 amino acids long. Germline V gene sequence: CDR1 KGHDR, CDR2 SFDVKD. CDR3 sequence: CATSGGLETQYF. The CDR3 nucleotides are TGTGCCACCAGTGGCGGGTTAGAGACCCAGTACTTC.

This CDR3 reads CASSQGLTGQGGTSGAYEQYF. In DNA, the CDR3 is TGTGCCAGCAGCCAGGGGCTGACTGGACAGGGGGGGACTAGCGGAGCCTACGAGCAGTACTTC. The chain has TRBV14 and TRBJ2-7, with a possible D match to TRBD2 (11 bases). V was clipped by 3 bases and J by 2 bases, with 32 bases between them. CDR1 is SGHDN, CDR2 FVKESK, per germline. This CDR3 comprises 21 residues.

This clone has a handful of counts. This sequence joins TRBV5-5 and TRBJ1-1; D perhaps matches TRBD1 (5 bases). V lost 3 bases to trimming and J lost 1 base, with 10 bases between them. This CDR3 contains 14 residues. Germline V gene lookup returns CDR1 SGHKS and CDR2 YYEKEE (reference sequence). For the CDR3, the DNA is TGTGCCAGCAGCTGGGGACTTCGGAACACTGAAGCTTTCTTT. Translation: CASSWGLRNTEAFF.

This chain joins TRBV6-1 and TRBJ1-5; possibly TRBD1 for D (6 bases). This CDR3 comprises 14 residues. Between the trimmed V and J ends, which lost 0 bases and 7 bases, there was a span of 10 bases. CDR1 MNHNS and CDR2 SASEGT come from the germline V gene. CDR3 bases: TGTGCCAGCAGTGAAGCGGGGGGGGCCCAGCCCCAGCATTTT. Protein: CASSEAGGAQPQHF.

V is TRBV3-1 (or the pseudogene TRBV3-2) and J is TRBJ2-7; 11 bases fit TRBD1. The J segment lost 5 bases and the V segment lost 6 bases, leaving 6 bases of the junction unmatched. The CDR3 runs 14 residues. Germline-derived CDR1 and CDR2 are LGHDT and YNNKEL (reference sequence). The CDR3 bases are TGTGCCAGCAGGGACAGGGGGCTCAACGACGAGCAGTACTTC. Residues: CASRDRGLNDEQYF.

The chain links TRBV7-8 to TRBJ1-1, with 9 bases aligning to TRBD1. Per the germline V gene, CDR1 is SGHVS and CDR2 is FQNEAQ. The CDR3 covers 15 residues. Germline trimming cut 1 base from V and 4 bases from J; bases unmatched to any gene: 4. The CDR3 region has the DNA TGTGCCAGCAGCTTAGAGACAGGGGGGTTCACTGAAGCTTTCTTT. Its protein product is CASSLETGGFTEAFF. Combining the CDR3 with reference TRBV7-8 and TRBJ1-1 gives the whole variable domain GAGVSQSPRYKVAKRGQDVALRCDPISGHVSLFWYQQALGQGPEFLTYFQNEAQLDKSGLPSDRFFAERPEGSVSTLKIQRTQQEDSAVYLCASSLETGGFTEAFFGQGTRLTVV.

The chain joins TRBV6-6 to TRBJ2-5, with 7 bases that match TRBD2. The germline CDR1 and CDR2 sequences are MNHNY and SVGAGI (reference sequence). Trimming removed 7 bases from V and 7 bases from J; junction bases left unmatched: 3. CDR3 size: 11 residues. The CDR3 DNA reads TGTGCCAGCACCCCGGGGGGGACCCAGTACTTC. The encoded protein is CASTPGGTQYF.

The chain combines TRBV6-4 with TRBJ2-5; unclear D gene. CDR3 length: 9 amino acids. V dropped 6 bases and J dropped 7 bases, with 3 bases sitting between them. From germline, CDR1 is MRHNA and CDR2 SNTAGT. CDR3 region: CASRATQYF. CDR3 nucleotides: TGTGCCAGCAGGGCGACCCAGTACTTC.

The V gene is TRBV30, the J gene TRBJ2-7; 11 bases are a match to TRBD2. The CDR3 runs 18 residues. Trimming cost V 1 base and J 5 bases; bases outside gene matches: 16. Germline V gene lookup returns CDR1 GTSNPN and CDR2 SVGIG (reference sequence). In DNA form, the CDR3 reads TGTGCCTGGAGTGGAAGAGTTAGCGGGAGGGCCGGGCATAACGAGCAGTACTTC. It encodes CAWSGRVSGRAGHNEQYF. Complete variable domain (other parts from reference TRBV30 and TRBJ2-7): SQTIHQWPATLVQPVGSPLSLECTVEGTSNPNLYWYRQAAGRGLQLLFYSVGIGQISSEVPQNLSASRPQDRQFILSSKKLLLSDSGFYLCAWSGRVSGRAGHNEQYFGPGTRLTVT.

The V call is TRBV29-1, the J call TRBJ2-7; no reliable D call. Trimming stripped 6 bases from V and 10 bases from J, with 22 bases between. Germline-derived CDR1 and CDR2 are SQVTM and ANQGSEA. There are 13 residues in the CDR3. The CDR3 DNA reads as TGCAGCGTAGTCGAGACACCTGGATCCTCCCAGTACTTC. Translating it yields CSVVETPGSSQYF.

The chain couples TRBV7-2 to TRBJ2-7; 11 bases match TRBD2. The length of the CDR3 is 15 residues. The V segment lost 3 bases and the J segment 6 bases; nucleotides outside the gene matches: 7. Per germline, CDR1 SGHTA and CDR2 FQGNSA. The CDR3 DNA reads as TGTGCCAGCAGCTTTATAGCGGGAGGGCCGAGCGAGCAGTACTTC. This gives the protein CASSFIAGGPSEQYF.